These T cell receptor beta chains were read from a single sample in a study of T cell repertoires in cytomegalovirus infection. TCRdb independently ran MiXCR on the reads; one entry per CDR3 protein. Here the sample spans roughly 920,000 distinct CDR3 sequences, 25% to 40% being singletons. These receptors lack a known antigen. Here the sequenced sample was cultured CD8+ T cells from PBMCs, taken from culture after CMV antigen stimulation. Source of these receptors: a human donor in good health (CMV status not recorded). Some clones in this sample may be carry-over from other donors' samples. The CDR3 runs from the conserved cysteine through the conserved F or W. The D gene is left open where the match is weak. The size entry is marked missing in some rows and otherwise reads once, few, many or a size class.

v_gene	d_gene	j_gene	abundance	CDR3nt	CDR3aa
TRBV11-3	.	TRBJ2-2	.	TGTGCCAGCAGCGCGAGACAAGCCCTGAACACCGGGGAGCTGTTTTTT	CASSARQALNTGELFF
TRBV27	TRBD1	TRBJ2-3	.	TGTGCCAGCAGTTCTGGGGGACAGAGCACAGATACGCAGTATTTT	CASSSGGQSTDTQYF
TRBV24-1	.	TRBJ1-5	.	TGTGCCACCAGTGATTCTTATAGCAATCAGCCCCAGCATTTT	CATSDSYSNQPQHF
TRBV7-9	.	TRBJ2-3	.	TGTGCCAGCAGCCTCCGGGAAAGTGGTACAGATACGCAGTATTTT	CASSLRESGTDTQYF
TRBV12-3/TRBV12-4	TRBD2	TRBJ2-2	.	TGTGCCAGCAGTTTCTCTAGCGGGGGGCGAACCGGGGAGCTGTTTTTT	CASSFSSGGRTGELFF
TRBV5-4	.	TRBJ1-1	.	TGTGCCAGCAGCTTGGGACGAAGAGAGACTGAAGCTTTCTTT	CASSLGRRETEAFF
TRBV13	TRBD1	TRBJ1-3	few	TGTGCCAGCAGCGGCAGGGGGCCTGGAAACACCATATATTTT	CASSGRGPGNTIYF
TRBV12-3/TRBV12-4	TRBD1	TRBJ2-2	few	TGTGCCAGCAGGGTAGGGACAGGGAACACCGGGGAGCTGTTTTTT	CASRVGTGNTGELFF
TRBV28	.	TRBJ1-5	.	TGTGCCAGCACCTACTACGGGCAGGGTAACCAGCCCCAGCATTTT	CASTYYGQGNQPQHF
TRBV20-1	TRBD1	TRBJ2-3	.	TGCAGTGCGCCTGACAGGGCAGAAGATAGCACAGATACGCAGTATTTT	CSAPDRAEDSTDTQYF
TRBV27	.	TRBJ2-1	.	TGTGCCAGCACCCTTGTGGGGGGTGACAATGAGCAGTTCTTC	CASTLVGGDNEQFF
TRBV4-1	.	TRBJ1-1	few	TGCGCCAGCAGCCAACCTAACACTGAAGCTTTCTTT	CASSQPNTEAFF
TRBV20-1	.	TRBJ1-3	.	TGCAGTGCTAGAAAGGTGAAGGGGCGCGACTCTGGAAACACCATATATTTT	CSARKVKGRDSGNTIYF
TRBV6-5	.	TRBJ1-1	few	TGTGCCAGCAGTTACTCGGGGAAGAACACTGAAGCTTTCTTT	CASSYSGKNTEAFF
TRBV7-8	TRBD2	TRBJ2-5	few	TGTGCCAGCAGCTCTGGACTAGCGGGGGCCCAAGAGACCCAGTACTTC	CASSSGLAGAQETQYF
TRBV27	.	TRBJ1-4	.	TGTGCCAGCAGTTTAATGGGAGGGGAAAAACTGTTTTTT	CASSLMGGEKLFF
TRBV4-1	.	TRBJ2-1	.	TGCGCCAGCAGCCAAGATGAGGGGAGCAATGAGCAGTTCTTC	CASSQDEGSNEQFF
TRBV15	TRBD1	TRBJ2-1	.	TGTGCCACCAGCAGAGATAGGGGGCCGCCCGTATCTTACAATGAGCAGTTCTTC	CATSRDRGPPVSYNEQFF
TRBV3-1	TRBD1	TRBJ2-3	.	TGTGCCAGCAGCCAACCGAATACAGGGGAAAGCACAGATACGCAGTATTTT	CASSQPNTGESTDTQYF
TRBV29-1	.	TRBJ1-2	few	TGCAGCGTTGGGGGAGTCCCTAACTATGGCTACACCTTC	CSVGGVPNYGYTF
TRBV6-6	TRBD1	TRBJ2-3	.	TGTGCCAGCAGTCTGACAGGGGACACAGATACGCAGTATTTT	CASSLTGDTDTQYF
TRBV27	.	TRBJ2-5	.	TGTGCCAGCAGTCCCCTGGGAGCGGAAGAGACCCAGTACTTC	CASSPLGAEETQYF
TRBV12-3/TRBV12-4	.	TRBJ2-1	many	TGTGCCAGCAGTCTTTACACCTACAATGAGCAGTTCTTC	CASSLYTYNEQFF
TRBV20-1	.	TRBJ1-6	many	TGCAGTGCTAGAAGGCGGGCCGGGGACGGTTCACCCCTCCACTTT	CSARRRAGDGSPLHF